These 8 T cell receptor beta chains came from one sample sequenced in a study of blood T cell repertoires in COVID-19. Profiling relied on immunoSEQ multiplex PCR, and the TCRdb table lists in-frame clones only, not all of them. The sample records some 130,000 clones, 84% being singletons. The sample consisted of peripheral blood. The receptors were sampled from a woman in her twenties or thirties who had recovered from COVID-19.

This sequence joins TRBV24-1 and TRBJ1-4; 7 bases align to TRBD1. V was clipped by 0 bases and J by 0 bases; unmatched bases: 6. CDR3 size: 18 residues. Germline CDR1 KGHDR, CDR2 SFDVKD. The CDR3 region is CATSDLPGGNTTNEKLFF. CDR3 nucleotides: TGTGCCACCAGTGATTTGCCAGGGGGAAATACAACTAATGAAAAACTGTTTTTT.

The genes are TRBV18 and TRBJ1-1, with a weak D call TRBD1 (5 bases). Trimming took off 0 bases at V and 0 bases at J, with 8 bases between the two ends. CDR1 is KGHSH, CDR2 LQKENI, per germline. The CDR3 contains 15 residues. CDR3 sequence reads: CASSPPTALNTEAFF. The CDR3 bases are TGTGCCAGCTCACCACCGACAGCTTTGAACACTGAAGCTTTCTTT.

The DNA for the CDR3 is TGTGCCAGCAGCATAGGAGAGGGCCCTAACTATGGCTACACCTTC. Its translation is CASSIGEGPNYGYTF. The V gene is TRBV7-3, the J gene TRBJ1-2, with D unclear. Trimming left V 5 bases short and J 0 bases short, with 13 bases between. CDR3 length: 15 amino acids. Germline V lookup: CDR1 SGHTA, CDR2 FQGTGA. The variable domain in full, completed from reference TRBV7-3 and TRBJ1-2, reads GAGVSQTPSNKVTEKGKYVELRCDPISGHTALYWYRQSLGQGPEFLIYFQGTGAADDSGLPNDRFFAVRPEGSVSTLKIQRTERGDSAVYLCASSIGEGPNYGYTFGSGTRLTVV.

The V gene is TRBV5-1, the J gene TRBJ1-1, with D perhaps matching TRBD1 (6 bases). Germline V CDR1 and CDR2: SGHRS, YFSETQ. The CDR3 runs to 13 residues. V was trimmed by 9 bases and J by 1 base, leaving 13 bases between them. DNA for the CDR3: TGCGCCACCTCGACAGGAAAGAACACTGAAGCTTTCTTT. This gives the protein CATSTGKNTEAFF.

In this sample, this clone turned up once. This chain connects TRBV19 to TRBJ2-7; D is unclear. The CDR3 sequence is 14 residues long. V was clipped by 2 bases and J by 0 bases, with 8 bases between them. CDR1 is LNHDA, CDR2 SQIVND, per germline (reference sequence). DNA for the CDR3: TGTGCCAGTAGTATAAGTGGCACCTCCTACGAGCAGTACTTC. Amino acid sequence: CASSISGTSYEQYF.

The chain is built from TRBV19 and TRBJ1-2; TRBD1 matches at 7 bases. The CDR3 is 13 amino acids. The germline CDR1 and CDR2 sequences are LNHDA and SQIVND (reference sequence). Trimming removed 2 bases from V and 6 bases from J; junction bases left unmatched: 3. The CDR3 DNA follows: TGTGCCAGTAGTATATCCGGGACAGATGGCTACACCTTC. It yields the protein CASSISGTDGYTF.

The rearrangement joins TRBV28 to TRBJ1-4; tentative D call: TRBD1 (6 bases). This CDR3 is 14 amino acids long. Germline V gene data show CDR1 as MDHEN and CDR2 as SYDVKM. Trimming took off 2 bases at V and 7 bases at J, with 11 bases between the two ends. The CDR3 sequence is CASSLMGAGEKLFF. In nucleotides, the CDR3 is TGTGCCAGCAGTTTAATGGGGGCAGGTGAAAAACTGTTTTTT. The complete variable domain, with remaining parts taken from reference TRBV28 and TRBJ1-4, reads DVKVTQSSRYLVKRTGEKVFLECVQDMDHENMFWYRQDPGLGLRLIYFSYDVKMKEKGDIPEGYSVSREKKERFSLILESASTNQTSMYLCASSLMGAGEKLFFGSGTQLSVL.

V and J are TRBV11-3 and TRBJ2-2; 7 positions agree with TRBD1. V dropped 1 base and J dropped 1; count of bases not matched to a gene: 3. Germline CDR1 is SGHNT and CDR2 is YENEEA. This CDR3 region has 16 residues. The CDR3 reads CASSLGGTENTGELFF. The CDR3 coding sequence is TGTGCCAGCAGCTTAGGTGGGACAGAGAACACCGGGGAGCTGTTTTTT.